The 9 T cell receptor beta chains listed next were all sequenced from one sample in a study of blood T cell repertoires in COVID-19. TCRdb's table, derived via immunoSEQ multiplex PCR, lists solely in-frame clones and lacks some. The table shows fewer than 300,000 clones, with about nine tenths occurring only once. The sample consisted of PBMCs or T cells enriched from blood (not recorded which). The receptors were gathered from a young woman who had recovered from COVID-19.

This sequence joins TRBV5-1 and TRBJ1-3; 8 bases are shared with TRBD1. Germline V CDR1 and CDR2: SGHRS, YFSETQ. The CDR3 consists of 14 residues. J lost 8 bases, V lost 4 bases, and 8 bases had no gene match. The DNA for the CDR3 is TGCGCCAGCAGCAGAGGACAGGGTGGCGACACCATATATTTT. Translated: CASSRGQGGDTIYF.

This sequence joins TRBV11-3 and TRBJ1-1; no definite D call. Between the trimmed V and J ends, which lost 5 bases and 5 bases, there was a span of 15 bases. Germline assignment: CDR1 SGHNT and CDR2 YENEEA. The CDR3 covers 14 residues. In DNA form, the CDR3 reads TGTGCCAGCAGCCTTACGGGGATTGGAACTGAAGCTTTCTTT. This sequence encodes CASSLTGIGTEAFF.

This sequence joins TRBV7-2 and TRBJ1-5; D gene uncertain. Germline CDR1 reads SGHTA; CDR2 reads FQGNSA. The CDR3 extends over 15 amino acids. With 6 bases removed from V and 0 bases from J, the gap between germline ends came to 12 bases. The CDR3 region has the DNA TGTGCCAGCAGAACGACACGGGATAGCAATCAGCCCCAGCATTTT. Encoded protein: CASRTTRDSNQPQHF.

This clone was found once. The rearrangement uses TRBV5-1 and TRBJ1-3; D unclear. CDR3 length equals 15 residues. V was clipped by 0 bases and J by 0 bases, with 7 bases between them. Germline CDR1 is SGHRS and CDR2 is YFSETQ. CDR3 in DNA: TGCGCCAGCAGCTTGGAACAGAACTCTGGAAACACCATATATTTT. This codes for CASSLEQNSGNTIYF.

The gene calls are TRBV19 and TRBJ2-1, with D possibly matching TRBD2 (5 bases). CDR1 is LNHDA, CDR2 SQIVND, per germline (reference sequence). The CDR3 spans 12 residues. The V and J ends lost 5 bases and 6 bases respectively, with 8 bases between them. This chain's CDR3 is CASSRTPNEQFF. The CDR3 coding sequence is TGTGCCAGTAGTCGGACTCCCAATGAGCAGTTCTTC.

This chain joins TRBV25-1 and TRBJ2-1, with TRBD1 matching over 7 bases. The CDR3 totals 15 residues. CDR1 is MGHDK and CDR2 is SYGVNS in the germline V gene. J gave up 2 bases and V 8 bases, and 9 bases lay outside the gene matches. In DNA, the CDR3 is TGTGCCAGCTCTGTGGACAGGATCACCTACAATGAGCAGTTCTTC. It translates to CASSVDRITYNEQFF.

This chain connects TRBV18 to TRBJ2-3; the match to TRBD2 covers 10 bases. Germline V lookup: CDR1 KGHSH, CDR2 LQKENI. The CDR3 extends over 17 amino acids. J lost 0 bases, V lost 4 bases, and 7 bases had no gene match. The CDR3 protein is CASSQPETSGSTDTQYF. CDR3 bases: TGTGCCAGCTCACAACCTGAGACTAGCGGGAGCACAGATACGCAGTATTTT. Complete variable domain (other parts from reference TRBV18 and TRBJ2-3): NAGVMQNPRHLVRRRGQEARLRCSPMKGHSHVYWYRQLPEEGLKFMVYLQKENIIDESGMPKERFSAEFPKEGPSILRIQQVVRGDSAAYFCASSQPETSGSTDTQYFGPGTRLTVL.

In the case of this clone: Relative to the germline gene, one junction end is altered; a read error may explain this. V gene TRBV7-6 combines with J gene TRBJ2-1; 8 positions agree with TRBD2. The CDR3 contains 14 residues. Germline assignment: CDR1 SGHVS and CDR2 FNYEAQ. The CDR3 here is CASSFSGDYTEQFF. DNA of the CDR3: TGTGCCAGCAGTTTTAGCGGGGATTACACTGAGCAGTTCTTC. Complete variable domain (other parts from reference TRBV7-6 and TRBJ2-1): GAGVSQSPRYKVTKRGQDVALRCDPISGHVSLYWYRQALGQGPEFLTYFNYEAQQDKSGLPNDRFSAERPEGSISTLTIQRTEQRDSAMYRCASSFSGDYTEQFFGPGTRLTVL.

V usage is TRBV6-2 or TRBV6-3 and J usage is TRBJ1-1; D call uncertain. CDR3 length equals 11 residues. V was cut by 3 bases and J by 11 bases, with 10 bases left in between. The V gene's germline CDR1 is MNHEY and CDR2 SVGEGT. CDR3 in amino acids: CASSYLGRAFF. The CDR3 region has the DNA TGTGCCAGCAGTTATCTTGGTCGGGCTTTCTTT.